The 8 T cell receptor beta chains reported below all come from one sample, sequenced in a study of T cells after yellow fever vaccination. TCRdb analysed the 5' RACE reads with MiXCR anew, one entry per CDR3 protein. The data show approximately 510,000 distinct CDR3 sequences, with about a fifth seen just once and about 16% held by the top ten. Here the sequenced sample was PBMCs, taken about 21 days after the first yellow fever vaccination. The source of these receptors is a man aged 18 to 30 who received the YFV17D yellow fever vaccine.

This clonotype occurred a few times. The rearrangement uses TRBV29-1 and TRBJ2-1, with a possible D match to TRBD2 (5 bases). CDR1 and CDR2 from the germline V gene are SQVTM and ANQGSEA. V was clipped by 5 bases and J by 9 bases, with 11 bases between them. This CDR3 is 11 amino acids long. The CDR3 protein is CSVYTSTEQFF. The DNA of the CDR3 is TGCAGCGTTTACACTAGTACTGAGCAGTTCTTC.

This clonotype was picked up many times. V is TRBV15 and J is TRBJ1-5; D gene uncertain. The CDR3 extends over 13 amino acids. Per germline, CDR1 LNHNV and CDR2 YYDKDF (reference sequence). Trimming took 1 base from V and 7 from J, leaving 8 bases between them. The CDR3 here is CATSRAGGQPQHF. The DNA of the CDR3 is TGTGCCACCAGCAGAGCGGGCGGCCAGCCCCAGCATTTT.

This clonotype has just a few counts. The gene calls are TRBV2 and TRBJ1-6, with D possibly matching TRBD1 (5 bases). Germline CDR1 is SNHLY and CDR2 is FYNNEI. The CDR3 runs to 16 residues. The V end lost 5 bases, the J end lost 4 bases, and 15 bases lay between the germline ends. The DNA for the CDR3 is TGTGCCAGCAGTTTGGACCGGGGGGGATATAATTCACCCCTCCACTTT. Translated: CASSLDRGGYNSPLHF.

Only a few counts were recorded for this clonotype. J is TRBJ1-5 and V is TRBV7-9, with no clear D. V gave up 5 bases and J gave up 2 bases, with 13 bases separating them. This CDR3 is built from 15 residues. The germline gives CDR1 SEHNR, CDR2 FQNEAQ (reference sequence). CDR3 in DNA: TGTGCCAGCAGCCGGGTGGAGGCGGGCAATCAGCCCCAGCATTTT. Residues: CASSRVEAGNQPQHF.

The chain carries TRBV6-2 or TRBV6-3 and TRBJ2-7; 11 bases map to TRBD1. From germline, CDR1 is MNHEY and CDR2 SVGEGT. After removal of 5 bases from V and 2 bases from J, the junction contained 5 bases not matched to a gene. The length of the CDR3 is 15 residues. CDR3 sequence: CASSRAGQGAYEQYV. CDR3 DNA sequence: TGTGCCAGCAGTCGTGCGGGACAGGGGGCCTACGAGCAGTACGTC.

The chain is built from TRBV2 and TRBJ1-6; no firm D call. Trimming shortened V by 8 bases and J by 0 bases, and 5 bases separated the two germline ends. CDR3 length: 13 amino acids. Germline V gene lookup returns CDR1 SNHLY and CDR2 FYNNEI. The chain's CDR3 is CASLDSYNSPLHF. CDR3 DNA: TGTGCCAGCCTGGACTCCTATAATTCACCCCTCCACTTT.

The rearrangement uses TRBV7-2 and TRBJ2-1; D is ambiguous. Germline V gene sequence: CDR1 SGHTA, CDR2 FQGNSA. This CDR3 is built from 12 residues. The V and J ends lost 5 bases and 7 bases respectively, with 9 bases between them. The CDR3 region has the DNA TGTGCCAGCAGCAGGGAAGTAAATGAGCAGTTCTTC. As protein: CASSREVNEQFF.

This chain links TRBV6-1 with TRBJ2-1; D may be TRBD2 (5 bases). CDR1 and CDR2 (germline): MNHNS, SASEGT. CDR3 length: 14 amino acids. The V gene lost 5 bases and the J gene lost 10 bases, with 18 bases spanning the gap. The CDR3 region has the DNA TGTGCCAGCAGTACCAGACGGGAACTGCACGAGCAGTTCTTC. Its translation is CASSTRRELHEQFF.